This T cell receptor beta chain was profiled in a study of PD-1 blockade in classical Hodgkin lymphoma. Study-level points and caveats: Unlike CD8+ TCR diversity, which did not rise significantly by C4D1, CD4+ TCR diversity did. In newly diagnosed patients, baseline TCR diversity was reportedly below that of healthy donors.

This CDR3 has 16 residues. The V gene's germline CDR1 is MGHRA and CDR2 YSYEKL. The trim removed 4 bases at V and 4 bases at J, leaving 4 bases unmatched. Time point indicated: cycle 4 day 1 (C4D1), after 6 weeks of nivolumab. Every patient was affected by relapse after autologous stem cell transplantation, while exposure to brentuximab vedotin was not uniform. Complete response, partial response or progressive disease was each patient's best response. As concerns this clone: Its target is not known.

Only in-frame clones appear in the TCRdb table, and some are missing; sequencing was by immunoSEQ multiplex PCR. This sample has approximately 22,000 clones; roughly three quarters occur once, and the top ten carry around 7.2%. The V gene is TRBV4-1, the J gene TRBJ2-2; 12 bases are shared with TRBD2. The clonotype comes from a human donor with classical Hodgkin lymphoma. Here the sequenced sample was peripheral blood mononuclear cells (PBMCs), taken before the fourth cycle of nivolumab. CDR3 sequence: CASSRASGGGTGELFF. CDR3 in DNA: TGCGCCAGCAGCCGAGCTAGCGGGGGGGGCACCGGGGAGCTGTTTTTT.